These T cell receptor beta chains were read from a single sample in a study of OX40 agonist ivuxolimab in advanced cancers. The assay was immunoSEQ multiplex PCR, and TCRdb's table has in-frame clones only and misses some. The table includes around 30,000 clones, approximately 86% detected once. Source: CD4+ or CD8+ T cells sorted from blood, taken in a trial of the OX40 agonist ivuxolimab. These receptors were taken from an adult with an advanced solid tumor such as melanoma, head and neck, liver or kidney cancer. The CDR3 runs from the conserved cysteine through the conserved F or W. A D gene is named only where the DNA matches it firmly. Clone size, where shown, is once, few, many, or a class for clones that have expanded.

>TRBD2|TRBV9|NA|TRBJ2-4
CASSPGGGLAGGTKNIQYF
TGTGCCAGCAGCCCCGGGGGGGGACTAGCGGGAGGGACCAAAAACATTCAGTACTTC
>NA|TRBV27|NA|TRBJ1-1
CASSLSAGGIEAFF
TGTGCCAGCAGTTTATCGGCCGGCGGGATCGAAGCTTTCTTT
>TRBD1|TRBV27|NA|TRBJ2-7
CASSLSGTGGYEQYF
TGTGCCAGCAGTTTATCTGGGACAGGGGGCTACGAGCAGTACTTC
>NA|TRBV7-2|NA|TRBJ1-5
CASSLTAYSNQPQHF
TGTGCCAGCAGCCTAACAGCTTATAGCAATCAGCCCCAGCATTTT
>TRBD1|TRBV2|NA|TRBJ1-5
CASDRGQASNQPQHF
TGTGCCAGCGACAGGGGGCAGGCTAGCAATCAGCCCCAGCATTTT
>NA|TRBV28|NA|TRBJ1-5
CASSFGGPQHF
TGTGCCAGCAGTTTTGGTGGGCCCCAGCATTTT
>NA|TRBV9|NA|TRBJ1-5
CASSRTGTDQPQHF
TGTGCCAGCAGTCGTACAGGGACGGATCAGCCCCAGCATTTT
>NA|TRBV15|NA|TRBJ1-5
CATSRVLTGNQPQHF
TGTGCCACCAGCAGAGTTTTAACTGGCAATCAGCCCCAGCATTTT
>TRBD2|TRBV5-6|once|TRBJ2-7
CASSSRLAGGRSTYEQYF
TGTGCCAGCAGCTCCCGACTAGCGGGAGGCCGCAGTACCTACGAGCAGTACTTC
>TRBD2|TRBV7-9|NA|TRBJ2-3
CASSPAAGGREDTQYF
TGTGCCAGCAGCCCGGCTGCGGGAGGGCGGGAAGATACGCAGTATTTT
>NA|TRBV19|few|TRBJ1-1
CASSTGQMNTEAFF
TGTGCCAGTAGTACCGGACAGATGAACACTGAAGCTTTCTTT
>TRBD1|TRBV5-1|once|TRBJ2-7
CASSFPTNPRGQAPYEQYF
TGCGCCAGCAGCTTCCCAACCAACCCCCGCGGACAGGCCCCCTACGAGCAGTACTTC
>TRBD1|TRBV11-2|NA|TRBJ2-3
CASSFRDRDTDTQYF
TGTGCCAGCAGCTTTCGGGACAGGGACACAGATACGCAGTATTTT